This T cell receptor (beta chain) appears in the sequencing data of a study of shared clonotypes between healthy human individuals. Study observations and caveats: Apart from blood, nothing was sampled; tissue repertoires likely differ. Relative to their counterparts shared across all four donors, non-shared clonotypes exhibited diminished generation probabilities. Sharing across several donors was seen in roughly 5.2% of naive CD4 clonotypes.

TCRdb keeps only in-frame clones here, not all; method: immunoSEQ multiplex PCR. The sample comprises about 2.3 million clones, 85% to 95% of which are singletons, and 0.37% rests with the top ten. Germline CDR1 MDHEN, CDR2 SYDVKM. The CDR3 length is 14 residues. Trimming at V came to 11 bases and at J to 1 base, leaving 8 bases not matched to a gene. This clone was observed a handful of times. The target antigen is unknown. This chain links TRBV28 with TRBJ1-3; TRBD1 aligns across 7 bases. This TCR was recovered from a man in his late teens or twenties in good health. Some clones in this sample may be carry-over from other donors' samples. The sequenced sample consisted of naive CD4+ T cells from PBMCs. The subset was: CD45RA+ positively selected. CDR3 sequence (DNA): TGTGCCTCGGGGACAGATGTTTCTGGAAACACCATATATTTT. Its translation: CASGTDVSGNTIYF.